This record looks at one T cell receptor beta chain sequence and its context. The antigen remains undetermined. The junction shows a germline mismatch at one end, possibly a read error. The data stem from a study of tumor-infiltrating lymphocytes in primary liver carcinoma. For the study at large: Those enrolled were patients of both sexes, who were aged 30 to 69 years.

Total RNA (around 0.45 ug) served as template for TCR beta cDNA synthesis primed by a constant-region primer. Slightly modified ARM-PCR, run as three nested multiplex PCR rounds, produced the TCR beta libraries. Forward primers for TRBV1-TRBV30 and a C-beta reverse primer served the first two PCR rounds, at 10 cycles each. MiXCR, applied by TCRdb to the multiplex PCR reads, yields one record per CDR3 protein. The sample gives roughly 180,000 distinct CDR3 sequences, over 50% of which show up once; around 68% is in the top ten. Study-wide findings and caveats: Lower overlap was observed for tumor-adjacent and tumor-blood pairs relative to tumor region pairs.

Extraction also yielded germline DNA, while blood RNA was obtained from unsorted whole blood. Germline V gives CDR1 SEHNR, CDR2 FQNEAQ (reference sequence). The CDR3 has 12 residues. V and J are TRBV7-9 and TRBJ1-1; D uncertain. The receptor was derived from a man aged 40-49 years with primary liver carcinoma and hepatitis B virus infection. What was sequenced was peripheral blood. The CDR3 loop reads CTSSLPIGEAFF. The CDR3 DNA reads TGTACCAGCAGCTTACCAATAGGGGAAGCTTTCTTT.